These 20 T cell receptor beta chains originate from one sample sequenced in a study of shared clonotypes between healthy human individuals. Here immunoSEQ multiplex PCR was the method, and the copy in TCRdb shows in-frame clones only, minus some. The data contain approximately 2.3 million clones, just over 90% of them seen just once; the ten biggest clones take up 0.39%. The sequenced sample was naive CD4+ T cells from PBMCs. The subset is: CD45RA+ positively selected. The receptors originated from a young man in good health. Some clones in this sample may be carry-over from other donors' samples.

The rearrangement joins TRBV7-9 to TRBJ2-3; 10 bases line up with TRBD1. With 5 bases clipped from V and 4 bases from J, the junction kept 9 bases outside the gene matches. This CDR3 region has 16 residues. Germline V CDR1 and CDR2: SEHNR, FQNEAQ (reference sequence). In DNA, the CDR3 is TGTGCCAGCAGCCCCGGGACAGGGGAAGTGGCAGATACGCAGTATTTT. It yields the protein CASSPGTGEVADTQYF.

This chain connects TRBV2 to TRBJ2-3; a possible D gene is TRBD2 (5 bases). V was cut by 7 bases and J by 0 bases, with 14 bases left in between. This CDR3 comprises 15 residues. The germline gives CDR1 SNHLY, CDR2 FYNNEI. The CDR3 nucleotides read TGTGCCAGCAAGAAAGCGGTTATTAGCACAGATACGCAGTATTTT. Amino acids: CASKKAVISTDTQYF.

V usage is TRBV2 and J usage is TRBJ1-4; D ambiguous. Trimming removed 5 bases from V and 6 bases from J, with 16 bases in between. Germline-derived CDR1 and CDR2 are SNHLY and FYNNEI. CDR3 length equals 15 residues. The CDR3 here is CASSPQGLRDEKLFF. The CDR3 DNA is TGTGCCAGCAGTCCCCAAGGATTGCGTGATGAAAAACTGTTTTTT.

CDR3 DNA sequence: TGTGCCAGCAGTTTTTTGTCCGGGAGCTTCGTCGAGCAGTACTTC. It translates to CASSFLSGSFVEQYF. V and J are TRBV28 and TRBJ2-7; weak D call: TRBD2 (6 bases). The ends were cut back, 3 bases at V and 6 bases at J, with 18 bases in the middle. The CDR3 has 15 residues. Germline CDR1 is MDHEN and CDR2 is SYDVKM. The whole variable domain, remainder taken from reference TRBV28 and TRBJ2-7, is DVKVTQSSRYLVKRTGEKVFLECVQDMDHENMFWYRQDPGLGLRLIYFSYDVKMKEKGDIPEGYSVSREKKERFSLILESASTNQTSMYLCASSFLSGSFVEQYFGPGTRLTVT.

The chain has TRBV5-1 and TRBJ2-1, with 7 bases matching TRBD2. The CDR3 extends over 16 amino acids. The germline CDR1 and CDR2 sequences are SGHRS and YFSETQ. The V and J ends lost 2 bases and 0 bases, in that order; junction bases with no gene match: 5. This CDR3 reads CASSFAVAGSYNEQFF. CDR3 in DNA: TGCGCCAGCAGCTTCGCGGTAGCGGGCTCCTACAATGAGCAGTTCTTC. The complete variable domain, with remaining parts taken from reference TRBV5-1 and TRBJ2-1, reads KAGVTQTPRYLIKTRGQQVTLSCSPISGHRSVSWYQQTPGQGLQFLFEYFSETQRNKGNFPGRFSGRQFSNSRSEMNVSTLELGDSALYLCASSFAVAGSYNEQFFGPGTRLTVL.

This chain joins TRBV7-3 and TRBJ2-1; D gene ambiguous. The CDR3 runs to 15 residues. Germline V gene data show CDR1 as SGHTA and CDR2 as FQGTGA. V lost 1 base to trimming and J lost 0 bases, with 7 bases between them. CDR3 protein: CASSLSLSSYNEQFF. DNA for the CDR3: TGTGCCAGCAGCTTAAGTCTAAGCTCCTACAATGAGCAGTTCTTC.

The rearrangement uses TRBV10-1 and TRBJ2-1; a possible D gene is TRBD2 (5 bases). The V gene lost 0 bases and the J gene lost 6 bases, with 18 bases spanning the gap. Germline V gene sequence: CDR1 WNHNN, CDR2 SYGVQD (reference sequence). The CDR3 is made up of 17 amino acids. The CDR3 spells CASSESGGRRASNEQFF. CDR3 sequence (DNA): TGCGCCAGCAGTGAGTCGGGCGGACGGCGGGCGTCCAATGAGCAGTTCTTC.

The rearrangement joins TRBV29-1 to TRBJ2-3; 8 nucleotides match TRBD2. Trimming cost V 4 bases and J 5 bases; bases outside gene matches: 11. The CDR3 sequence is 15 residues long. In germline, CDR1 is SQVTM, CDR2 ANQGSEA. CDR3 sequence: CSVGGLAAMGDTQYF. CDR3 in DNA: TGCAGCGTTGGTGGACTAGCCGCGATGGGAGATACGCAGTATTTT.

This chain links TRBV6-5 with TRBJ1-1; the D gene is possibly TRBD1 (6 bases). This CDR3 region has 15 residues. CDR1 and CDR2 (germline): MNHEY, SVGAGI. The V gene lost 0 bases and the J gene lost 6 bases, with 14 bases spanning the gap. CDR3 coding DNA: TGTGCCAGCAGTTACTCGTCAGGGGAATGGGCTGAAGCTTTCTTT. This translates into CASSYSSGEWAEAFF.

The chain has TRBV11-1 and TRBJ2-4; D is tentatively TRBD1 or TRBD2 (7 bases each). The germline V gene encodes CDR1 SGHAT and CDR2 FQDESV (reference sequence). Trimming shortened V by 2 bases and J by 9 bases, and 14 bases separated the two germline ends. This CDR3 is built from 14 residues. In DNA, the CDR3 is TGTGCCAGCAGCTTACTGGGCAGGGGGGGCATTCAGTACTTC. Protein product: CASSLLGRGGIQYF.

This clone was seen just once. This chain links TRBV28 with TRBJ1-2; D call uncertain. The germline CDR1 and CDR2 sequences are MDHEN and SYDVKM. Trimming cost V 3 bases and J 2 bases, with 16 bases left between them. This CDR3 is built from 16 residues. For the CDR3, the DNA is TGTGCCAGCAGTTTTATTTTGTTGAGGGCGAACTATGGCTACACCTTC. Protein: CASSFILLRANYGYTF.

The chain couples TRBV30 to TRBJ2-2; D possibly corresponds to TRBD2 (5 bases). This CDR3 spans 13 amino acids. Germline V gene lookup returns CDR1 GTSNPN and CDR2 SVGIG (reference sequence). Deletions cut 5 bases from V and 4 bases from J, with 11 bases between. The CDR3 sequence is CAWYPGVTGELFF. The CDR3 DNA reads TGTGCCTGGTACCCCGGGGTCACCGGGGAGCTGTTTTTT.

V and J are TRBV5-4 and TRBJ2-3; the match to TRBD2 covers 7 bases. With 4 bases clipped from V and 2 bases from J, the junction kept 7 bases outside the gene matches. Per the germline V gene, CDR1 is SGHNT and CDR2 is YYREEE (reference sequence). CDR3 length equals 15 residues. CDR3 sequence: CASSPTGLTTDTQYF. The CDR3 nucleotides are TGTGCCAGCAGCCCGACGGGACTAACCACAGATACGCAGTATTTT.

The rearrangement joins TRBV7-8 to TRBJ2-5, with unresolved D. Germline CDR1 reads SGHVS; CDR2 reads FQNEAQ. V lost 8 bases, J lost 5 bases, and 18 bases lay in between. This CDR3 has 14 residues. The CDR3 loop is CASSPGRSRETQYF. In DNA, the CDR3 is TGTGCCAGCTCCCCTGGGCGCAGTCGGGAGACCCAGTACTTC.

The chain joins TRBV21-1 to TRBJ2-3; TRBD2, the table's D call, was not compared with the DNA. TRBV21-1 is listed as a pseudogene. This CDR3 spans 11 amino acids. CDR3 in amino acids: CASRDTDTQYF. The CDR3 DNA is TGTGCCAGCCGGGACACAGATACGCAGTATTTT.

The chain recombines TRBV5-4 with TRBJ2-1, with D possibly matching TRBD2 (5 bases). The V gene's germline CDR1 is SGHNT and CDR2 YYREEE (reference sequence). This CDR3 region has 14 residues. V dropped 6 bases and J dropped 6 bases, with 16 bases sitting between them. The CDR3 sequence is CASTGYAGVNEQFF. CDR3 coding DNA: TGTGCCAGCACGGGGTATGCAGGAGTCAATGAGCAGTTCTTC.

The V call is TRBV28, the J call TRBJ1-2; D might be TRBD1 (5 bases). V lost 4 bases to trimming and J lost 11 bases, with 29 bases between them. CDR3 length: 17 residues. Germline loops: CDR1 MDHEN, CDR2 SYDVKM. This CDR3 reads CASSSPLPGLMLLGYTF. DNA for the CDR3: TGTGCCAGCAGTTCCCCCTTACCGGGACTGATGTTGCTTGGGTACACCTTC.

The CDR3, as DNA: TGTGCCAGCAGTGAAAGCGGGGGATACACTGAAGCTTTCTTT. Translation: CASSESGGYTEAFF. The gene calls are TRBV6-1 and TRBJ1-1, with a weak D call TRBD1 (5 bases). The CDR3 runs 14 residues. Germline V gives CDR1 MNHNS, CDR2 SASEGT. The V end was cut by 2 bases, the J end by 3 bases, with 10 bases between.

Comments on this clone: Different DNA sequences within this sample yield the same CDR3. The gene calls are TRBV5-1 and TRBJ2-3; 13 positions match TRBD2. The CDR3 covers 14 residues. V was clipped by 4 bases and J by 9 bases; unmatched bases: 5. Germline CDR1 and CDR2: SGHRS and YFSETQ. The CDR3 sequence is CASSLGTSGNTQYF. The CDR3 DNA sequence: TGCGCCAGCAGCCTTGGGACTAGCGGGAACACGCAGTATTTT. Complete variable domain (other parts from reference TRBV5-1 and TRBJ2-3): KAGVTQTPRYLIKTRGQQVTLSCSPISGHRSVSWYQQTPGQGLQFLFEYFSETQRNKGNFPGRFSGRQFSNSRSEMNVSTLELGDSALYLCASSLGTSGNTQYFGPGTRLTVL.

The sample holds a few counts of this clone. This chain uses TRBV6-1 with TRBJ1-1; 7 nucleotides line up with TRBD1. V lost 4 bases and J lost 5; bases outside the gene matches: 7. Germline V gene sequence: CDR1 MNHNS, CDR2 SASEGT. The CDR3 sequence is 14 residues long. The CDR3 loop is CASSAFDRVTEAFF. The CDR3, as DNA: TGTGCCAGCAGTGCATTCGACAGGGTGACTGAAGCTTTCTTT.